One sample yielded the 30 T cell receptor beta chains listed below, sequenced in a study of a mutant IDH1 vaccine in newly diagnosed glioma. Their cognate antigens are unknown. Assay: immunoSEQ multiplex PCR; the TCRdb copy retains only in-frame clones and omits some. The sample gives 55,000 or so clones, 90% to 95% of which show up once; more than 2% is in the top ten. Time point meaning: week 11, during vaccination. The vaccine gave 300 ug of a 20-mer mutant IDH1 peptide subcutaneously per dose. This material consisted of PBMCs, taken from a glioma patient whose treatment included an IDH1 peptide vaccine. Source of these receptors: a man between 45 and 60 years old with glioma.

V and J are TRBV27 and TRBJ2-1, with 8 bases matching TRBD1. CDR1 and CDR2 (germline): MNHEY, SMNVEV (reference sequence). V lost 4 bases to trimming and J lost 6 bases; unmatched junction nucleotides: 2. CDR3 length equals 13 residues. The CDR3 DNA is TGTGCCAGCAGTTGGGACAGGAGCAATGAGCAGTTCTTC. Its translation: CASSWDRSNEQFF.

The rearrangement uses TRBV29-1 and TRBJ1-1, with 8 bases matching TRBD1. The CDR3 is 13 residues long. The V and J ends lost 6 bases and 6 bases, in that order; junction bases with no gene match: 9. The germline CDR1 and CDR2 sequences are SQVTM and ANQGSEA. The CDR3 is CSVRGQVQAEAFF. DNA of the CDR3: TGCAGCGTAAGGGGACAGGTCCAGGCTGAAGCTTTCTTT.

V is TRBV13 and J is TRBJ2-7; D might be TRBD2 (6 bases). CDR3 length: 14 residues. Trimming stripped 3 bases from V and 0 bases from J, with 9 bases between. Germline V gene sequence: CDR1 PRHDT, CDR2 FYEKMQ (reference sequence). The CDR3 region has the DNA TGTGCCAGCAGCTTGGGGCGGGACTCCTACGAGCAGTACTTC. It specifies CASSLGRDSYEQYF. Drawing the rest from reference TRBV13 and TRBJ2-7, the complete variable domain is AAGVIQSPRHLIKEKRETATLKCYPIPRHDTVYWYQQGPGQDPQFLISFYEKMQSDKGSIPDRFSAQQFSDYHSELNMSSLELGDSALYFCASSLGRDSYEQYFGPGTRLTVT.

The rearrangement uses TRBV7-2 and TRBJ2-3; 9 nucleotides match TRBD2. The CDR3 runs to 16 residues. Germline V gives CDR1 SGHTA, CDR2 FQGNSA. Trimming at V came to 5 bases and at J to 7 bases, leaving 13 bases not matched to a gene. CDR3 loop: CASSRGGRGSGNTQYF. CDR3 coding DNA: TGTGCCAGCAGCAGGGGCGGGAGGGGCTCAGGGAATACGCAGTATTTT.

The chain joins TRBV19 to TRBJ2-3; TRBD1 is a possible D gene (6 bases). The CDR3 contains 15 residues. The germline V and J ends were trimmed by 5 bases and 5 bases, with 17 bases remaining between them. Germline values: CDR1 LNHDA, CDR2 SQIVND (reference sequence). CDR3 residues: CASSLGAPPGDTQYF. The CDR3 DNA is TGTGCCAGTAGTCTGGGGGCGCCCCCGGGAGATACGCAGTATTTT.

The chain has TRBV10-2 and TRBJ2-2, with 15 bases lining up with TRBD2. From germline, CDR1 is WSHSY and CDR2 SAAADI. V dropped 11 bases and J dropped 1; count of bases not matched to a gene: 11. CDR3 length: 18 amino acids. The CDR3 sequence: CACYKPGLAGGNTGELFF. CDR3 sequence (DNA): TGCGCCTGTTACAAACCGGGACTAGCGGGGGGGAACACCGGGGAGCTGTTTTTT.

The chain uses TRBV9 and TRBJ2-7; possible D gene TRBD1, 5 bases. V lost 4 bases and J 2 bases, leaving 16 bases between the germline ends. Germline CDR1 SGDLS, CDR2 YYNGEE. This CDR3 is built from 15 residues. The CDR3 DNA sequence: TGTGCCAGCAGCTCCGACGCAGGGTCTACCTACGAGCAGTACTTC. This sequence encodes CASSSDAGSTYEQYF.

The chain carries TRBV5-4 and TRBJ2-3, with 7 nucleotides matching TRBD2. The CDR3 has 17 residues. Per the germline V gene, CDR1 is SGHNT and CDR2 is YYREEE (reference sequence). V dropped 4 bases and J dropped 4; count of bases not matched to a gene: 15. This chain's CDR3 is CASSPTLAAKRADTQYF. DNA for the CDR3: TGTGCCAGCAGCCCGACCCTAGCGGCGAAGAGGGCAGATACGCAGTATTTT.

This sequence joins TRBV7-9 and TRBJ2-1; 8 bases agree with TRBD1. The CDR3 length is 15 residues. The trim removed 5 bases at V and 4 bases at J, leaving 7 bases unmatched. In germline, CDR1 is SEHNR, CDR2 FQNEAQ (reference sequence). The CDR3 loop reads CASSRPGTGYNEQFF. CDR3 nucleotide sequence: TGTGCCAGCAGCCGTCCCGGGACAGGATACAATGAGCAGTTCTTC.

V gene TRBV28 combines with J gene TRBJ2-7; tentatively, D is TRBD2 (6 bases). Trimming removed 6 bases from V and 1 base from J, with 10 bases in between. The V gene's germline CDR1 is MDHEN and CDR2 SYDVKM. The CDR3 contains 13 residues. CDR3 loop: CASRRGVSYEQYF. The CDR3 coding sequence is TGTGCCAGCAGGCGGGGCGTTTCCTACGAGCAGTACTTC.

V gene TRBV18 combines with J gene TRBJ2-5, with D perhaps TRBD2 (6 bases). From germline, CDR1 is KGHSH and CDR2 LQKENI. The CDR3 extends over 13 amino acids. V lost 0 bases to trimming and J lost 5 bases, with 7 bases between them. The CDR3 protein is CASSPPLAETQYF. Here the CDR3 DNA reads TGTGCCAGCTCACCACCCCTAGCGGAGACCCAGTACTTC.

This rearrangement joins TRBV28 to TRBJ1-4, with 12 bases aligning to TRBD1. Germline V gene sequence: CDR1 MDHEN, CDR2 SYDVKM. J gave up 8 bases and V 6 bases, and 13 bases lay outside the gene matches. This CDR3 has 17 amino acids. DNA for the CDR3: TGTGCCAGCAGCCGGGGGACAGGGGGCGATAATCGAGAAAAACTGTTTTTT. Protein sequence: CASSRGTGGDNREKLFF.

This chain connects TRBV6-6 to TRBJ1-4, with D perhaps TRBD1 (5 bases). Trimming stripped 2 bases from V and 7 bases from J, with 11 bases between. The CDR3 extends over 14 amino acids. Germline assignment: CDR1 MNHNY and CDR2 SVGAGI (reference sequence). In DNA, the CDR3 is TGTGCCAGCAGTTACGGGCAGGGCCTTGAAAAACTGTTTTTT. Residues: CASSYGQGLEKLFF.

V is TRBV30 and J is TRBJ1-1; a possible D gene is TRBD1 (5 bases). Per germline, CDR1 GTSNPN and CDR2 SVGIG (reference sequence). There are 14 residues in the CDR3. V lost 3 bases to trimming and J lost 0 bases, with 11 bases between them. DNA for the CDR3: TGTGCCTGGAGCGGGACGGTTATGAACACTGAAGCTTTCTTT. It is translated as CAWSGTVMNTEAFF.

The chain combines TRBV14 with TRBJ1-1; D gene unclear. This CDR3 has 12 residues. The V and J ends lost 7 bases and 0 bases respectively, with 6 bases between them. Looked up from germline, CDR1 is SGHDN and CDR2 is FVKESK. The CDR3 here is CASTELNTEAFF. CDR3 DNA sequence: TGTGCCAGCACCGAGTTGAACACTGAAGCTTTCTTT.

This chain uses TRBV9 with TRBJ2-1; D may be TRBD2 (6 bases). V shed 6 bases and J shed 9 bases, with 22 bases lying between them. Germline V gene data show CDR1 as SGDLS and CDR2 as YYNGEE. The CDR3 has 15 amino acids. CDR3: CASTDGGEGRGEQFF. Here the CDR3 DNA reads TGTGCCAGCACCGACGGCGGGGAAGGTCGCGGTGAGCAGTTCTTC.

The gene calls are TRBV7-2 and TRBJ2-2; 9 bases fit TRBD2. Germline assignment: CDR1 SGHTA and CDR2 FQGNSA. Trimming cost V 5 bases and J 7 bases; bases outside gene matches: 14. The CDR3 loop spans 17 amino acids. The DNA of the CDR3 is TGTGCCAGCAGCCCTCGCGGTAGCGGGGGAAGGGTCGGGGAGCTGTTTTTT. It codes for CASSPRGSGGRVGELFF.

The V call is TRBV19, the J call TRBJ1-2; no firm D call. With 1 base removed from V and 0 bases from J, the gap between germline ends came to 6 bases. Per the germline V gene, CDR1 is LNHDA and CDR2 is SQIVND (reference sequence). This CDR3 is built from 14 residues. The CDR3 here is CASSIGLSNYGYTF. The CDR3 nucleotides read TGTGCCAGTAGTATAGGACTCTCTAACTATGGCTACACCTTC. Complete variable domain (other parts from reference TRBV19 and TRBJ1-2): DGGITQSPKYLFRKEGQNVTLSCEQNLNHDAMYWYRQDPGQGLRLIYYSQIVNDFQKGDIAEGYSVSREKKESFPLTVTSAQKNPTAFYLCASSIGLSNYGYTFGSGTRLTVV.

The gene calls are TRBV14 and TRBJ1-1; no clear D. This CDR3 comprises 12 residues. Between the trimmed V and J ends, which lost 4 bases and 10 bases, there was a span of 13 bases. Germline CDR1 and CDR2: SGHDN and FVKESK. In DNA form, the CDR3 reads TGTGCCAGCAGCCCTGTGTTGAAGGCAGCTTTCTTT. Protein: CASSPVLKAAFF.

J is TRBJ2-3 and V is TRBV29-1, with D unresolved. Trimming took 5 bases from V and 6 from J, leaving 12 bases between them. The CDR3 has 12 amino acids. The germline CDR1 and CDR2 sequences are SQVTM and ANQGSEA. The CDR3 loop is CSVLGFYDTQYF. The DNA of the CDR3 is TGCAGCGTTTTGGGGTTTTATGATACGCAGTATTTT.

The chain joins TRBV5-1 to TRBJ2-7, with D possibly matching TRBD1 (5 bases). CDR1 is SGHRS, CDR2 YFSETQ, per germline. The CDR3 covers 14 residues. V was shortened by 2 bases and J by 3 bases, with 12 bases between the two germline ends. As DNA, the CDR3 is TGCGCCAGCAGCTTATACAGGAGCCACTACGAGCAGTACTTC. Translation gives CASSLYRSHYEQYF.

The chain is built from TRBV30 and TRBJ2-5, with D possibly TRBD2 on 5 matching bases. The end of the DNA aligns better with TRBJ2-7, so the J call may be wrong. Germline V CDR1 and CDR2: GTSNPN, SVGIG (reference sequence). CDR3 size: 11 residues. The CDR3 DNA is TGTGCCTGGAGAGGAGGCCACGAGCAGTACTTC. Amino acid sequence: CAWRGGHEQYF.

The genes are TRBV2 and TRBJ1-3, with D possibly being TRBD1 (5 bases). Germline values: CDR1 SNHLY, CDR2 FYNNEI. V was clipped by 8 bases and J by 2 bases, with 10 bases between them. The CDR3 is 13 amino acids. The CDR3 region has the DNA TGTGCCAGCGGCAGGGCAACTGGAAACACCATATATTTT. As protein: CASGRATGNTIYF.

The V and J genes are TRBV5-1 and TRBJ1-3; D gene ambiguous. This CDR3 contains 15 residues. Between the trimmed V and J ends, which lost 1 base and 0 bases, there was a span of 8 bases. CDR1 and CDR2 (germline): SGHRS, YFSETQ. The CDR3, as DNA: TGCGCCAGCAGCTTGTCAGTGAACTCTGGAAACACCATATATTTT. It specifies CASSLSVNSGNTIYF.

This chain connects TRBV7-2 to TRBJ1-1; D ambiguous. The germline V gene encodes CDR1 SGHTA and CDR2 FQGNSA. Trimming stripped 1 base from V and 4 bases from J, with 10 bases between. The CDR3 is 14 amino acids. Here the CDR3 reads CASSLEAAVTEAFF. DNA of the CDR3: TGTGCCAGCAGCTTAGAGGCTGCTGTCACTGAAGCTTTCTTT.

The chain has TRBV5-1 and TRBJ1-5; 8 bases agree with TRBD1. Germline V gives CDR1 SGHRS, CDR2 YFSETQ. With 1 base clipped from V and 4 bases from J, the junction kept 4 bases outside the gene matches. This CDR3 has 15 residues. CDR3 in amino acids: CASSLSTGGNQPQHF. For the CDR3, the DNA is TGCGCCAGCAGCTTGAGTACAGGGGGAAATCAGCCCCAGCATTTT.

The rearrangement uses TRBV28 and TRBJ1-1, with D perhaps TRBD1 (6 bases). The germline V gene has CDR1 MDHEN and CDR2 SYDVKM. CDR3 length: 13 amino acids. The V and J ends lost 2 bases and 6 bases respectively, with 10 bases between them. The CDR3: CASSLGGAPEAFF. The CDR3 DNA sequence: TGTGCCAGCAGTTTAGGGGGGGCCCCTGAAGCTTTCTTT. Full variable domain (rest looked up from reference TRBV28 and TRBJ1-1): DVKVTQSSRYLVKRTGEKVFLECVQDMDHENMFWYRQDPGLGLRLIYFSYDVKMKEKGDIPEGYSVSREKKERFSLILESASTNQTSMYLCASSLGGAPEAFFGQGTRLTVV.

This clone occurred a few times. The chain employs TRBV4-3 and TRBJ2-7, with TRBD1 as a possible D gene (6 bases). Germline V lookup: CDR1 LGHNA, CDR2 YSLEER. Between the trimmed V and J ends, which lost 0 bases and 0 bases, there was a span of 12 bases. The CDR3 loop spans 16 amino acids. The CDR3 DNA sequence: TGCGCCAGCAGCCAAGACCGGGACATTTCCTCCTACGAGCAGTACTTC. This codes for CASSQDRDISSYEQYF.

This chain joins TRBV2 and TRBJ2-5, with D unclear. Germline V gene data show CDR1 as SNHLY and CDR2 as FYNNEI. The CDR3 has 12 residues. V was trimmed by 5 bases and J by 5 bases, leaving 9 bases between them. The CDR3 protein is CASSPLGETQYF. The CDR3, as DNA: TGTGCCAGCAGTCCCCTTGGGGAGACCCAGTACTTC. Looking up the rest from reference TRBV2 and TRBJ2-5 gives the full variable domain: EPEVTQTPSHQVTQMGQEVILRCVPISNHLYFYWYRQILGQKVEFLVSFYNNEISEKSEIFDDQFSVERPDGSNFTLKIRSTKLEDSAMYFCASSPLGETQYFGPGTRLLVL.

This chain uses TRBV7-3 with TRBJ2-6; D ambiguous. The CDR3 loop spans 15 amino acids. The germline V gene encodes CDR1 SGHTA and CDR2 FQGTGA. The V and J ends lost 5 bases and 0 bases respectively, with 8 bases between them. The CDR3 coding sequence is TGTGCCAGCAGCATCAGCAGCTCTGGGGCCAACGTCCTGACTTTC. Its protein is CASSISSSGANVLTF.